This is a list of T cell receptor beta chains from one sample in a study of human T cells and chemical hapten exposure. Via MiXCR, TCRdb re-called the RACE reads, giving one row per CDR3 protein. This sample carries 100,000 or so distinct CDR3 sequences, approximately 11% of them seen once, and the ten largest clones take under 4.5%. Sequences were derived from whole blood, sampled in connection with sensitization to the hapten diphenylcyclopropenone (DPC). These receptors were taken from a middle-aged woman with alopecia areata. Some clones in this sample may be carry-over from other donors' samples. CDR3s include the opening cysteine and the closing phenylalanine or tryptophan. A D gene is named only where the DNA matches it firmly. Part of the rows lack a size; the others show once, few, many or a class for expanded clones.

v_call	d_call	j_call	clone_size	cdr3_nt	cdr3_aa
TRBV11-2	.	TRBJ2-1	.	TGTGCCAGCAGCTTAGAATCTGGATCGAATGAGCAGTTCTTC	CASSLESGSNEQFF
TRBV28	.	TRBJ1-5	.	TGTGCCAGCAGTTCACGGGCGGCTCGCAATCAGCCCCAGCATTTT	CASSSRAARNQPQHF
TRBV5-4	TRBD1	TRBJ2-1	few	TGTGCCAGCAGTTCTGACAGGGTCGAGCAGTTCTTC	CASSSDRVEQFF
TRBV7-2	.	TRBJ1-2	few	TGTGCCAGCAGCTTAAACCAGGGGCGGAACTATGGCTACACCTTC	CASSLNQGRNYGYTF
TRBV20-1	.	TRBJ2-4	many	TGCAGTGCTAGAGATCTGAGCATTTCCAAAAACATTCAGTACTTC	CSARDLSISKNIQYF
TRBV27	.	TRBJ1-1	.	TGTGCCAGCAGTATATACCAGGGGAACACTGAAGCTTTCTTT	CASSIYQGNTEAFF
TRBV12-3/TRBV12-4	TRBD1	TRBJ1-5	.	TGTGCCAGCAGTCCGACAGGGTTGAGCAATCAGCCCCAGCATTTT	CASSPTGLSNQPQHF
TRBV12-3/TRBV12-4	TRBD2	TRBJ2-3	many	TGTGCCAGCAGACCTGGGGGGGGCACAGATACGCAGTATTTT	CASRPGGGTDTQYF
TRBV30	.	TRBJ1-1	few	TGTGCCTGGAGCCCTGGGTGGGGTTTGGACACTGAAGCTTTCTTT	CAWSPGWGLDTEAFF
TRBV19	TRBD1	TRBJ1-1	few	TGTGCCAGTAGTTCAGGGGGTGGAAAGACTGAAGCTTTCTTT	CASSSGGGKTEAFF
TRBV7-2	.	TRBJ2-2	once	TGTGCCAGCAGCTTAACGGGGGCAGACACCGGGGAGCGGTTTTTT	CASSLTGADTGERFF
TRBV9	TRBD1	TRBJ1-6	many	TGTGCCAGCAGCGCGGGACAGGGATTTTCACCCCTCCACTTT	CASSAGQGFSPLHF
TRBV7-6	TRBD2	TRBJ2-5	many	TGTGCCAGCAGCTTACAACCGACTAGCCGTGAGACCCAGTACTTC	CASSLQPTSRETQYF
TRBV18	.	TRBJ1-2	.	TGTGCCAGCTCCCCGGAACTCCCCAACTATGGCTACACCTTC	CASSPELPNYGYTF
TRBV29-1	.	TRBJ2-7	few	TGCAGCCGCGTCCCGGGACTGGGAACCCGAACAACCGAAACGGCCTACGAGCAGTACTTC	CSRVPGLGTRTTETAYEQYF
TRBV25-1	.	TRBJ1-1	few	TGTGCCAGCAGAGATAACCGCGGGTACACTGAAGCTTTCTTT	CASRDNRGYTEAFF
TRBV12-3/TRBV12-4	TRBD2	TRBJ2-7	many	TGTGCCAGCAGTTTAGCGATGGCGGGAGGGTCCCACGAGCAGTACTTC	CASSLAMAGGSHEQYF
TRBV6-6	.	TRBJ1-2	many	TGTGCCAGCAGTCGAAATAACTATGGCTACACCTTC	CASSRNNYGYTF
TRBV4-2	TRBD1	TRBJ2-7	many	TGTGCCAGCAGCCAAGGGGGACAGGGGCCCTACGAGCAGTACTTC	CASSQGGQGPYEQYF
TRBV20-1	.	TRBJ2-5	many	TGCAGTGCTAGGCCCCACAGGCGGAGCCAAGAGACCCAGTACTTC	CSARPHRRSQETQYF
TRBV7-9	.	TRBJ1-3	many	TGTGCCAGCAGCTTAGTTCTGGGCATCTCTGGAAACACCATATATTTT	CASSLVLGISGNTIYF
TRBV9	.	TRBJ2-2	many	TGTGCCAGCAGCCAGAACACCGGGGAGCTGTTTTTT	CASSQNTGELFF
TRBV4-3	TRBD2	TRBJ2-5	.	TGCGCCAGCGTCACGGGGGGACGAACCAGCGGGGAAAACCAAGAGACCCAGTACTTC	CASVTGGRTSGENQETQYF
TRBV3-1	TRBD2	TRBJ2-1	.	TGTGCCAGCAGCCTTTCCGGGGGGTCTCACAATGAGCAGTTCTTC	CASSLSGGSHNEQFF
TRBV30	.	TRBJ2-2	many	TGTGCCATGGCCGGCACCGGGGAGCTGTTTTTT	CAMAGTGELFF
TRBV6-5	.	TRBJ1-5	.	TGTGCCAGCGGAAAGGAGTACTCGAGCAATCAGCCCCAGCATTTT	CASGKEYSSNQPQHF
TRBV12-3/TRBV12-4	.	TRBJ1-2	few	TGTGCCAGCACTATCGGCGGGCCAAAGGCGGGGGGCTACACCTTC	CASTIGGPKAGGYTF
TRBV19	TRBD2	TRBJ2-2	many	TGTGCCAGTACGGGACTAGCGGGAGGGGAAACCGGGGAGCTGTTTTTT	CASTGLAGGETGELFF
TRBV9	TRBD2	TRBJ2-1	few	TGTGCCAGCAGCGTAGTGTCTAGCGGAAGAAATGAGCAGTTCTTC	CASSVVSSGRNEQFF
TRBV7-3	.	TRBJ2-2	few	TGTGCCAGCAGCTTAGTATTTCCCGGGGAGCTGTTTTTT	CASSLVFPGELFF
TRBV25-1	.	TRBJ1-6	.	TGTGCCAGCAGTGTGGAGGGGCTAAGGTCACCCCTCCACTTT	CASSVEGLRSPLHF
TRBV12-3/TRBV12-4	.	TRBJ2-3	many	TGTGCCAGCCAAAGTTCCCATGGCACAGATACGCAGTATTTT	CASQSSHGTDTQYF
TRBV2	.	TRBJ2-7	many	TGTGCCAGCAGGTCGGGGGGCGGTTACGAGCAGTACTTC	CASRSGGGYEQYF
TRBV12-3/TRBV12-4	.	TRBJ2-1	few	TGTGCTAGCAGTTTACACGAGGGCAATGAGCAGTTCTTC	CASSLHEGNEQFF
TRBV30	.	TRBJ1-2	few	TGTGCCTGGAGTGTACAGGGTCTACATGGCTACACCTTC	CAWSVQGLHGYTF
TRBV6-2/TRBV6-3	TRBD1	TRBJ2-7	many	TGTGCCATCTTGGGACCGGGACAGGGGTGGTACGAGCAGTACTTC	CAILGPGQGWYEQYF
TRBV4-3	.	TRBJ2-2	.	TGCGCCAGCAGCCAAGGACGGGGGCCCAACACCGGGGAGCTGTTTTTT	CASSQGRGPNTGELFF
TRBV12-3/TRBV12-4	TRBD2	TRBJ2-3	few	TGTGCCAGCAGTTCAACACCAGCGGGACGCACAGATACGCAGTATTTT	CASSSTPAGRTDTQYF
TRBV5-4	TRBD2	TRBJ2-5	.	TGTGCCAGCAGCTTAGGGACTAGCGGGAGGGCGAGTGAGACCCAGTACTTC	CASSLGTSGRASETQYF
TRBV10-3	.	TRBJ2-3	.	TGTGCCATCAGTGAGTCTTATAGCACAGATACGCAGTATTTT	CAISESYSTDTQYF
TRBV7-9	TRBD1	TRBJ1-1	few	TGTGCCAGCAGCAAGGACAGGGGGCGAGATGAAGCTTTCTTT	CASSKDRGRDEAFF